Given below is one T cell receptor beta chain in context. As processed by the authors: Nucleated cell number was recorded as an estimate derived from reference gene primer amplification. Profiled with immunoSEQ multiplex PCR; TCRdb holds only in-frame clones, not every one. V and J calls plus clone size are reproduced from that table; the DNA served to infer D and trimming. Among 200,000 to 250,000 clones listed, roughly 86% were seen once. Trimming pared 4 bases from V and 2 bases from J, leaving 15 bases between. CDR1 SEHNR and CDR2 FQNEAQ come from the germline V gene (reference sequence). The CDR3 totals 15 residues. This sample stems from a study of blood T cell repertoires in COVID-19. For the study at large: From the United States, Italy and Spain came samples of acute and convalescent COVID-19.

In terms of age and location, participants ranged from roughly 18 to 90 years and lived in around 22 US areas. Grouping used clinical history reported by participants in a survey and questionnaire. V is TRBV7-9 and J is TRBJ2-7; tentative D call: TRBD2 (5 bases). The sequence derives from a woman between 45 and 60 years old who had recovered from COVID-19. Sequenced material: PBMCs or T cells enriched from blood (not recorded which). The CDR3 region has the DNA TGTGCCAGCAGCTCCGGTAGCGCTTCTACCTACGAGCAGTACTTC. The encoded protein is CASSSGSASTYEQYF.